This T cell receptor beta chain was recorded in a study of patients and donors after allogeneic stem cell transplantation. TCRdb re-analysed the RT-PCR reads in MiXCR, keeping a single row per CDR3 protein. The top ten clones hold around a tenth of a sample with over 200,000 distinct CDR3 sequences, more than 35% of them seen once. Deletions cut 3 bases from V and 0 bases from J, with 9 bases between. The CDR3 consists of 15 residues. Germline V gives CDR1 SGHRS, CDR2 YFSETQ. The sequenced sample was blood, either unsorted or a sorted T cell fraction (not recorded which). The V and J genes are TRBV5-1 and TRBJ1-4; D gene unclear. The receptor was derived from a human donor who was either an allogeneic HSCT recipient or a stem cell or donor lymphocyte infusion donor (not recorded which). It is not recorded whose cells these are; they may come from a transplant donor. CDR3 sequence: CASSSFSPTNEKLFF. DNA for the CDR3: TGCGCCAGCAGCTCTTTCTCCCCAACTAATGAAAAACTGTTTTTT.